The text below deals with one TCR beta chain. Random-hexamer reverse transcription was applied to roughly 0.5 to 1 ug RNA. Amplification of TCR beta CDR3 used immunoSEQ multiplex PCR across 54 Vbeta and 13 Jbeta. TCRdb fed the immunoSEQ multiplex PCR reads into MiXCR, producing one record per CDR3 protein. The sample has about 300,000 distinct CDR3 sequences, over 75% seen once. V shed 6 bases, J shed 5 bases, and the junction held 7 bases outside the gene matches. This CDR3 spans 15 amino acids. The sample belongs to a study of CD8 T cells in Susac syndrome. The T cells that were sequenced for TCR beta were CD8+ and CD4+ cells from blood.

The source material was CD8+ T cells from PBMCs. This receptor was obtained from a human donor with multiple sclerosis. The chain joins TRBV12-3 or TRBV12-4 to TRBJ1-4, with 9 bases matching TRBD1. The CDR3 loop reads CASRPRDRENEKLFF. Here the CDR3 DNA reads TGTGCCAGCAGACCCCGGGACAGGGAGAATGAAAAACTGTTTTTT.